This TCR beta chain was recovered during a study of blood T cells in healthy people across ages. Remarks on this clonotype: Its matching antigen is unknown.

Study findings and constraints: Any changes in expanded clonotypes were possibly confounded, as donor CMV status remained unknown.

This CDR3 comprises 16 residues. The germline CDR1 and CDR2 sequences are MGHRA and YSYEKL. V dropped 2 bases and J dropped 7; count of bases not matched to a gene: 12. Roughly 10 milliliters of peripheral blood were drawn from each donor. Per individual sample, total RNA of at least 5.5 micrograms was extracted. The authors ran a second PCR of roughly 6 to 11 cycles using a sample-barcoded 5' primer and a J-beta primer mix. MiXCR was run by TCRdb on the 5' RACE reads, yielding one entry per CDR3 protein. The repertoire holds over 950,000 distinct CDR3 sequences, with 35% to 40% as singletons. The chain joins TRBV4-1 to TRBJ2-7, with 9 bases matching TRBD2. This clonotype originated in a man between 18 and 35 years old in good health. Sequenced input: blood. CDR3 in amino acids: CASSQNSGGSYNEQYF. CDR3 in DNA: TGCGCCAGCAGCCAAAATAGCGGGGGCTCTTACAATGAGCAGTACTTC.